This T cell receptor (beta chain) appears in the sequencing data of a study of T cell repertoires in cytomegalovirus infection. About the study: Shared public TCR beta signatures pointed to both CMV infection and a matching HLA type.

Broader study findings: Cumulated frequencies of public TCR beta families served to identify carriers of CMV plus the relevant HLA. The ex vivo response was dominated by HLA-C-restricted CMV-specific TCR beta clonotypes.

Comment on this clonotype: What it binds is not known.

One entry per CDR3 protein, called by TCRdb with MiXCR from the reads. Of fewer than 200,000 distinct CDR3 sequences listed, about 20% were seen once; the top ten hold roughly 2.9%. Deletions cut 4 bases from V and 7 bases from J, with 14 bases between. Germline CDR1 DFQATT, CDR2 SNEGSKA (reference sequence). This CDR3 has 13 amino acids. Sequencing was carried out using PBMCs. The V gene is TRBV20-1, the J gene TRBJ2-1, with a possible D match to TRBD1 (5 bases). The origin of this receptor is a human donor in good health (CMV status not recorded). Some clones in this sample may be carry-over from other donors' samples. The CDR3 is CSAILREGNEQFF. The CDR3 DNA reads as TGCAGTGCTATTCTCAGGGAAGGTAATGAGCAGTTCTTC.